These 20 T cell receptor beta chains were all obtained from the same sample, sequenced in a study of T-cell memory formation after mild COVID-19. TCRdb re-derived calls from the 5' RACE reads in MiXCR, one entry per CDR3 protein. The data show 25,000 to 35,000 distinct CDR3 sequences, less than 15% seen once. Sequenced input: PBMCs or a T cell subset sorted from them (not recorded which). The receptor source for this set is an adult woman who had mild COVID-19 (a few samples of this study predate the infection). Cell type and time point are not known.

This clonotype has a handful of counts. The rearrangement links TRBV20-1 to TRBJ1-5; possibly TRBD1 for D (6 bases). V lost 6 bases, J lost 0 bases, and 21 bases lay in between. Germline assignment: CDR1 DFQATT and CDR2 SNEGSKA (reference sequence). The CDR3 spans 17 residues. DNA of the CDR3: TGCAGTGCCAAAGACCAGGGGTTACTATATAGCAATCAGCCCCAGCATTTT. It specifies CSAKDQGLLYSNQPQHF.

This clonotype appeared many times. The rearrangement uses TRBV9 and TRBJ1-3; 8 bases match TRBD1. CDR1 and CDR2 from the germline V gene are SGDLS and YYNGEE. The CDR3 contains 15 residues. J was trimmed by 3 bases and V by 3 bases; bases with no gene match: 5. CDR3 sequence (DNA): TGTGCCAGCAGCGAAGGGACAGGCGGTGGAAACACCATATATTTT. This sequence encodes CASSEGTGGGNTIYF. Full variable domain (outside the CDR3, taken from reference TRBV9 and TRBJ1-3): DSGVTQTPKHLITATGQRVTLRCSPRSGDLSVYWYQQSLDQGLQFLIQYYNGEERAKGNILERFSAQQFPDLHSELNLSSLELGDSALYFCASSEGTGGGNTIYFGEGSWLTVV.

The sample holds many counts of this clonotype. V usage is TRBV7-9 and J usage is TRBJ2-1; D is perhaps TRBD1 (6 bases). Trimming removed 6 bases at V and 2 bases at J, with 17 bases between. The CDR3 extends over 16 amino acids. Germline V gene data show CDR1 as SEHNR and CDR2 as FQNEAQ (reference sequence). The CDR3 DNA is TGTGCCAGCAGTCCTCGACAGGACCTCCCCTACAATGAGCAGTTCTTC. This sequence encodes CASSPRQDLPYNEQFF.

This clonotype was recorded many times. The V call is TRBV7-6, the J call TRBJ1-2, with 9 bases that match TRBD1. The CDR3 runs 16 residues. V shed 5 bases, J shed 4 bases, and the junction held 11 bases outside the gene matches. Germline assignment: CDR1 SGHVS and CDR2 FNYEAQ. CDR3 DNA sequence: TGTGCCAGCAGCCAAAAACAGGGGGCCTACTCCTATGGCTACACCTTC. Its translation is CASSQKQGAYSYGYTF.

This clonotype was detected ten times or more. The chain is built from TRBV12-3 or TRBV12-4 and TRBJ2-3; D unclear. The CDR3 is 15 amino acids. With 4 bases removed from V and 3 bases from J, the gap between germline ends came to 14 bases. CDR3 nucleotide sequence: TGTGCCAGCAGTTATAGCCCCTTCGGTACAGATACGCAGTATTTT. This gives the protein CASSYSPFGTDTQYF.

This clonotype occurred many times. V is TRBV5-1 and J is TRBJ2-1, with 12 bases fitting TRBD2. Trimming cost V 7 bases and J 8 bases; bases outside gene matches: 10. The V gene's germline CDR1 is SGHRS and CDR2 YFSETQ. The CDR3 contains 15 residues. The CDR3 loop is CASRRTSGILDEQFF. The CDR3 DNA reads as TGCGCCAGCCGGCGGACTAGCGGGATTCTCGATGAGCAGTTCTTC.

This clonotype was observed a few times. The CDR3 spells CATSDLHRPTGVYGYTF. The CDR3 DNA follows: TGTGCCACCAGTGATTTGCATCGGCCAACTGGGGTTTATGGCTACACCTTC. The chain uses TRBV24-1 and TRBJ1-2; D not certain. The CDR3 totals 17 residues. Germline CDR1 KGHDR, CDR2 SFDVKD. The ends were cut back, 0 bases at V and 5 bases at J, with 18 bases in the middle.

This sequence joins TRBV2 and TRBJ2-5, with TRBD1 matching 7 bases. Trimming removed 3 bases from V and 3 bases from J; junction bases left unmatched: 4. There are 14 residues in the CDR3. The V gene's germline CDR1 is SNHLY and CDR2 FYNNEI. CDR3 loop: CASSDRTGEETQYF. CDR3 sequence (DNA): TGTGCCAGCAGTGATAGGACAGGAGAAGAGACCCAGTACTTC.

Ten or more counts support this clonotype. The rearrangement joins TRBV6-2 or TRBV6-3 to TRBJ2-1; the D gene is possibly TRBD2 (6 bases). Trimming shortened V by 3 bases and J by 10 bases, and 13 bases separated the two germline ends. CDR1 is MNHEY and CDR2 is SVGEGT in the germline V gene. The length of the CDR3 is 13 residues. The CDR3 spells CASSYVGGPEQFF. The CDR3 DNA is TGTGCCAGCAGTTATGTGGGAGGTCCCGAGCAGTTCTTC.

The sample holds many counts of this clonotype. V is TRBV2 and J is TRBJ1-2; 7 nucleotides align to TRBD1. This CDR3 contains 14 residues. From germline, CDR1 is SNHLY and CDR2 FYNNEI. J was trimmed by 4 bases and V by 2 bases; bases with no gene match: 4. In DNA, the CDR3 is TGTGCCAGCAGTGAAAGGGGACAGATCTATGGCTACACCTTC. This gives the protein CASSERGQIYGYTF.

This clonotype has ten or more counts. Here the CDR3 DNA reads TGCGCCAGCAGCTTGGGGCTAGATGAATCCACAGATACGCAGTATTTT. Its protein is CASSLGLDESTDTQYF. The chain employs TRBV5-1 and TRBJ2-3; no firm D call. Germline V gene data show CDR1 as SGHRS and CDR2 as YFSETQ. The CDR3 contains 16 residues. Trimming left V 0 bases short and J 2 bases short, with 13 bases between.

This clonotype occurred many times. This sequence joins TRBV5-5 and TRBJ2-3; 10 bases line up with TRBD2. The CDR3 length is 15 residues. Germline CDR1 SGHKS, CDR2 YYEKEE (reference sequence). After removal of 6 bases from V and 4 bases from J, the junction contained 8 bases not matched to a gene. This CDR3 is CASTPSGGGADTQYF. CDR3 bases: TGTGCCAGCACGCCGAGCGGGGGGGGCGCAGATACGCAGTATTTT.

In this sample, this clonotype is medium-sized. V is TRBV6-5 and J is TRBJ2-1; 7 positions match TRBD1. J was trimmed by 8 bases and V by 7 bases; bases with no gene match: 14. Per the germline V gene, CDR1 is MNHEY and CDR2 is SVGAGI. The CDR3 length is 15 residues. Written as DNA, the CDR3 is TGTGCCAGCACCCTGCGTGACAGGGCCATCGATGAGCAGTTCTTC. Amino acids: CASTLRDRAIDEQFF.

Many counts were recorded for this clonotype. The V call is TRBV5-1, the J call TRBJ2-1; 7 bases map to TRBD2. The ends lost 5 bases at V and 4 bases at J; junction bases unmatched: 12. The CDR3 spans 16 residues. Per germline, CDR1 SGHRS and CDR2 YFSETQ. The CDR3 loop is CASRRDPGLTYNEQFF. CDR3 bases: TGCGCCAGCAGAAGAGATCCGGGACTAACGTACAATGAGCAGTTCTTC.

This clonotype was detected many times. The V gene is TRBV5-6, the J gene TRBJ2-1, with TRBD2 matching over 8 bases. Germline V gene lookup returns CDR1 SGHDT and CDR2 YYEEEE. CDR3 length: 16 amino acids. V was clipped by 4 bases and J by 4 bases; unmatched bases: 10. The CDR3 is CASSPGGTLIYNEQFF. In nucleotides, the CDR3 is TGTGCCAGCAGCCCGGGGGGGACACTTATTTACAATGAGCAGTTCTTC.

This clonotype was counted ten times or more. V and J are TRBV5-1 and TRBJ1-1; 10 nucleotides agree with TRBD1. This CDR3 is built from 15 residues. V lost 8 bases to trimming and J lost 4 bases; unmatched junction nucleotides: 11. Germline loops: CDR1 SGHRS, CDR2 YFSETQ. CDR3 sequence: CASRQGATLGTEAFF. CDR3 in DNA: TGCGCCAGTAGACAGGGGGCGACTTTGGGCACTGAAGCTTTCTTT.

This clonotype showed up many times. This chain links TRBV10-3 with TRBJ2-3; D is uncertain. V was shortened by 7 bases and J by 5 bases, with 13 bases between the two germline ends. CDR3 size: 13 residues. The germline gives CDR1 ENHRY, CDR2 SYGVKD. The CDR3 DNA follows: TGTGCCATCAAAGGTCGCGACATAGATACGCAGTATTTT. This sequence encodes CAIKGRDIDTQYF.

In its sample, this clonotype was seen many times. The chain has TRBV24-1 and TRBJ2-1; TRBD2 matches 12 bases. The V gene end was trimmed by 3 bases and the J gene end by 5 bases; junction bases not matched to a gene: 7. There are 17 residues in the CDR3. CDR1 is KGHDR, CDR2 SFDVKD, per germline. Written as DNA, the CDR3 is TGTGCCACCAGTGATCCTCTCGGACTAGCGGGACACAATGAGCAGTTCTTC. Its translation is CATSDPLGLAGHNEQFF.

Ten or more counts support this clonotype. V and J are TRBV15 and TRBJ1-5, with 9 bases that match TRBD1. Trimming removed 8 bases from V and 3 bases from J; junction bases left unmatched: 17. This CDR3 has 18 amino acids. The germline V gene has CDR1 LNHNV and CDR2 YYDKDF (reference sequence). The chain's CDR3 is CATAPGQGRLVNNQPQHF. CDR3 sequence (DNA): TGTGCCACCGCTCCGGGACAGGGAAGGCTGGTAAACAATCAGCCCCAGCATTTT.

The table lists this clonotype with many counts. The chain carries TRBV5-6 and TRBJ2-2; perhaps TRBD1 as D (5 bases). Germline V gene sequence: CDR1 SGHDT, CDR2 YYEEEE. This CDR3 has 15 amino acids. Trimming removed 3 bases from V and 5 bases from J, with 14 bases in between. This chain's CDR3 is CASSSEAGRTGELFF. The CDR3 region has the DNA TGTGCCAGCAGCTCCGAGGCAGGGCGGACCGGGGAGCTGTTTTTT.